This TCR beta chain was obtained from a study of shared clonotypes between healthy human individuals. Only CD45RO-negative cells positively selected for CCR7 counted as naive CD8 cells, so terminally differentiated effector memory CD45RA+ cells were excluded. Per germline, CDR1 GTSNPN and CDR2 SVGIG (reference sequence). CDR3 length: 13 amino acids. Assay used: immunoSEQ multiplex PCR; TCRdb lists only in-frame clones, some missing. The sample yields hundreds of thousands of clones, around 96% seen once. The receptor's source is a woman aged 30 to 39 in good health. Sequences were obtained from naive CD8+ T cells sorted from blood. This chain connects TRBV30 to TRBJ2-5, with unresolved D. The DNA end lines up better with TRBJ2-7; the J call may be wrong. For the CDR3, the DNA is TGTGCCTGGGACCATGGGCAGCTCTACGAGCAGTACTTC. As protein: CAWDHGQLYEQYF.